One sample yielded the 18 T cell receptor beta chains listed below, sequenced in a study of CD8 T cells in Susac syndrome. Reverse transcription of roughly 0.45 to 1 ug RNA used random hexamers. TCRdb ran MiXCR on the immunoSEQ multiplex PCR reads and lists one entry per CDR3 protein. The repertoire holds hundreds of thousands of distinct CDR3 sequences, around 93% seen once, with 0.07% to 0.09% in the top ten. The sequenced material came from CD4+ T cells from PBMCs. The receptor set was obtained from a human donor with multiple sclerosis.

This clonotype was seen only once. The CDR3 DNA reads TGTGCCAGCAGCTTGGAGGGGGCTCGGCCCAATCTGGATGGCTACACCTTC. Translation: CASSLEGARPNLDGYTF. V and J are TRBV5-4 and TRBJ1-2; 7 bases agree with TRBD1. V lost 0 bases, J lost 6 bases, and 14 bases stayed unmatched. The CDR3 length is 17 residues. CDR1 SGHNT and CDR2 YYREEE come from the germline V gene (reference sequence).

The chain has TRBV7-9 and TRBJ2-1, with D possibly matching TRBD2 (5 bases). V lost 5 bases, J lost 2 bases, and 13 bases lay in between. This CDR3 region has 15 residues. Germline CDR1 is SEHNR and CDR2 is FQNEAQ (reference sequence). CDR3 in DNA: TGTGCCAGCAGCCCAGTTGGGAGCGCCTACAATGAGCAGTTCTTC. It yields the protein CASSPVGSAYNEQFF.

This clonotype came up once. This chain connects TRBV20-1 to TRBJ2-7, with 16 bases matching TRBD2. This CDR3 has 16 residues. The ends lost 3 bases at V and 4 bases at J; junction bases unmatched: 6. CDR1 is DFQATT and CDR2 is SNEGSKA in the germline V gene (reference sequence). The CDR3 coding sequence is TGCAGTGCTAGGGGACTAGCGGGAGGGCCCCGGTACGAGCAGTACGTC. Protein sequence: CSARGLAGGPRYEQYV.

This rearrangement joins TRBV12-3 or TRBV12-4 to TRBJ2-3, with TRBD1 matching over 9 bases. This CDR3 has 16 amino acids. After removal of 3 bases from V and 4 bases from J, the junction contained 8 bases not matched to a gene. DNA for the CDR3: TGTGCCAGCAGTTTGGGGACAGGGTCGGGAGCAGATACGCAGTATTTT. This codes for CASSLGTGSGADTQYF.

The chain couples TRBV11-2 to TRBJ2-1, with D uncertain. Germline V gives CDR1 SGHAT, CDR2 FQNNGV. Deletions cut 0 bases from V and 12 bases from J, with 9 bases between. The CDR3 totals 12 residues. The CDR3 DNA reads as TGTGCCAGCAGCTTAGAGCCGGGCTCGCAGTTCTTC. Translation gives CASSLEPGSQFF.

The J gene is TRBJ1-1, the V gene TRBV7-2; D uncertain. Trimming removed 6 bases at V and 0 bases at J, with 8 bases between. The CDR3 has 13 amino acids. Germline CDR1 reads SGHTA; CDR2 reads FQGNSA. This CDR3 is CASSIDLNTEAFF. CDR3 nucleotide sequence: TGTGCCAGCAGTATCGACTTGAACACTGAAGCTTTCTTT.

The CDR3 bases are TGTGCCAGCAGCCGCCCCGGCTCCAATGAGCAGTTCTTC. Translation gives CASSRPGSNEQFF. The rearrangement uses TRBV7-9 and TRBJ2-1; D is undetermined. V was cut by 5 bases and J by 6 bases, with 11 bases left in between. CDR1 and CDR2 from the germline V gene are SEHNR and FQNEAQ (reference sequence). This CDR3 region has 13 residues.

The gene calls are TRBV11-2 and TRBJ2-1; D tentatively fits TRBD1 or TRBD2 (5 bases each). Germline lookup yields CDR1 SGHAT and CDR2 FQNNGV. Trimming took off 5 bases at V and 0 bases at J, with 14 bases between the two ends. The CDR3 spans 16 residues. The CDR3 here is CASSPLGRSSYNEQFF. Written as DNA, the CDR3 is TGTGCCAGCAGCCCGTTGGGACGGAGCTCCTACAATGAGCAGTTCTTC.

CDR3 in DNA: TGTGCCAGCAGCTACGAAACAGGGCGTGAGCAGTTCTTC. Translated: CASSYETGREQFF. The chain recombines TRBV7-2 with TRBJ2-1, with D possibly TRBD1 on 6 matching bases. Germline V gene sequence: CDR1 SGHTA, CDR2 FQGNSA. The CDR3 consists of 13 residues. V lost 4 bases to trimming and J lost 9 bases, with 13 bases between them.

The genes are TRBV9 and TRBJ1-4; a weak D match, TRBD1 (5 bases). V lost 4 bases and J 8 bases, leaving 18 bases between the germline ends. This CDR3 region has 15 residues. The germline V gene has CDR1 SGDLS and CDR2 YYNGEE. CDR3 sequence (DNA): TGTGCCAGCAGCACCCGCCCGGGACCCGGCGAAAAACTGTTTTTT. Its translation is CASSTRPGPGEKLFF.

The V call is TRBV19, the J call TRBJ2-5, with D unclear. The V and J ends lost 5 bases and 5 bases respectively, with 15 bases between them. CDR1 is LNHDA and CDR2 is SQIVND in the germline V gene (reference sequence). The CDR3 contains 14 residues. CDR3 protein: CASSVSGDGETQYF. The DNA for the CDR3 is TGTGCCAGTAGTGTCAGTGGAGACGGGGAGACCCAGTACTTC.

The chain links TRBV5-1 to TRBJ1-4; possible D gene TRBD1, 5 bases. Germline V gene lookup returns CDR1 SGHRS and CDR2 YFSETQ. V lost 7 bases and J 0 bases, leaving 10 bases between the germline ends. The CDR3 is 14 amino acids. Here the CDR3 reads CASASTATNEKLFF. The DNA of the CDR3 is TGCGCCAGCGCGTCGACAGCAACTAATGAAAAACTGTTTTTT.

The chain joins TRBV5-1 to TRBJ2-1, with D possibly being TRBD1 (5 bases). Germline CDR1 and CDR2: SGHRS and YFSETQ. With 4 bases removed from V and 3 bases from J, the gap between germline ends came to 8 bases. The CDR3 is 13 residues long. As DNA, the CDR3 is TGCGCCAGCAGCCACAGGAGCTACAATGAGCAGTTCTTC. Its translation is CASSHRSYNEQFF.

V gene TRBV7-3 combines with J gene TRBJ2-3, with 12 bases fitting TRBD2. V gave up 1 base and J gave up 5 bases; unmatched junction bases: 7. CDR1 SGHTA and CDR2 FQGTGA come from the germline V gene. The CDR3 loop spans 17 amino acids. CDR3 amino acids: CASSLMPTSGGRDTQYF. The CDR3 DNA reads TGTGCCAGCAGCTTAATGCCGACTAGCGGGGGCCGAGATACGCAGTATTTT.

There are a few counts of this clonotype. The V call is TRBV30, the J call TRBJ1-5, with a tentative D call TRBD1 (6 bases). The CDR3 is made up of 15 amino acids. V was shortened by 3 bases and J by 0 bases, with 12 bases between the two germline ends. Germline V gene lookup returns CDR1 GTSNPN and CDR2 SVGIG (reference sequence). The CDR3: CAWSEGTYSNQPQHF. The DNA of the CDR3 is TGTGCCTGGAGCGAGGGGACATATAGCAATCAGCCCCAGCATTTT.

The chain is built from TRBV4-1 and TRBJ2-7; unclear D gene. With 1 base removed from V and 3 bases from J, the gap between germline ends came to 7 bases. The CDR3 totals 13 residues. Germline values: CDR1 MGHRA, CDR2 YSYEKL. For the CDR3, the DNA is TGCGCCAGCAGCCAAGCGATCGGCTACGAGCAGTACGTC. It is translated as CASSQAIGYEQYV.

The J gene is TRBJ2-7, the V gene TRBV20-1, with D perhaps matching TRBD1 or TRBD2 (5 bases each). Germline lookup yields CDR1 DFQATT and CDR2 SNEGSKA (reference sequence). The CDR3 length is 15 residues. The ends were cut back, 2 bases at V and 3 bases at J, with 17 bases in the middle. CDR3 nucleotides: TGCAGTGCTAGAACCCCCGTGGGGGAGCTCTACGAGCAGTACTTC. Translating it yields CSARTPVGELYEQYF.

V usage is TRBV6-1 and J usage is TRBJ2-7; D is perhaps TRBD1 (5 bases). V shed 6 bases and J shed 0 bases, with 15 bases lying between them. Germline V gene lookup returns CDR1 MNHNS and CDR2 SASEGT. The CDR3 extends over 15 amino acids. CDR3 DNA sequence: TGTGCCAGCAGCCCATACAGCGACAGCTCCTACGAGCAGTACGTC. It is translated as CASSPYSDSSYEQYV.